The TCR beta chain described here comes from a study of blood T cell repertoires in COVID-19. Study details: Sites in the United States, Italy and Spain provided acute and convalescent COVID-19 samples. PBMCs, B-cell-depleted T cells, or T cells were the source of the cDNA or gDNA that made up the material.

This clone has only one observation. CDR1 and CDR2 from the germline V gene are LNHDA and SQIVND (reference sequence). After removal of 8 bases from V and 4 bases from J, the junction contained 5 bases not matched to a gene. The CDR3 loop spans 13 amino acids. In the original processing: The authors estimated nucleated cell counts from reference gene primer amplification. Only in-frame clones appear in the TCRdb table, and some are missing; sequencing was by immunoSEQ multiplex PCR. The V and J calls and clone size are taken from that table; D and trimming were inferred from the DNA. The sample includes 250,000 to 300,000 clones, around 89% of them seen just once.

This TCR was recovered from a woman between 55 and 75 years old with acute or convalescent COVID-19. The V call is TRBV19, the J call TRBJ2-3; TRBD1 matches at 8 bases. The sequencing input was peripheral blood. Here the CDR3 DNA reads TGTGCCAGTGACAGGGGTCAGTCAGATACGCAGTATTTT. Its protein product is CASDRGQSDTQYF.